This is a list of T cell receptor beta chains from one sample in a study of T cells in Graves' hyperthyroidism and ophthalmopathy. In TCRdb, the multiplex PCR reads were re-called with MiXCR into one record per CDR3 protein. The sample lists around 600,000 distinct CDR3 sequences; more than 15% were seen once. Sequenced material: blood. These receptors all stem from a woman aged 25-40 years with Graves' hyperthyroidism. CDR3s include the opening cysteine and the closing phenylalanine or tryptophan. The D gene is left open where the match is weak.

>TRBD2|TRBV19
CASSTTPGGVAGVTDTQYF
>.|TRBV2
CASTQRSSNQPQHF
>.|TRBV30
CAWSVPGKVVYGYTF
>TRBD2|TRBV12-5
CASGLELAGSDEQFF
>.|TRBV18
CASSPPNLADKNIQYF
>.|TRBV28
CASSLIWGRRGTEAFF
>.|TRBV28
CASSLGRGPLAKNIQYF
>TRBD1|TRBV5-5
CATALEGAGLNYGYTF
>.|TRBV12-3/TRBV12-4
CATTRQRTIGNTIYF
>.|TRBV19
CASRADSIPQNTEAFF
>TRBD1|TRBV30
CAWRGTGSIGGANVLTF
>.|TRBV20-1
CSASGGSGGPNEQFF
>.|TRBV12-3/TRBV12-4
CASRKDLGYGYTF
>TRBD2|TRBV11-2
CASSLVGSGLSNEQFF
>.|TRBV28
CASGSPYAGTNTGELFF
>.|TRBV5-1
CASSLLWGLEQFF
>.|TRBV5-5
CASNTGGGLSYEQYF
>TRBD1|TRBV5-6
CASSQEDRAPYEQYF
>.|TRBV2
CASSDQLGFYEQYF
>.|TRBV5-1
CASTPLNGLNTEAFF
>.|TRBV28
CASSGPKGAYEQYF
>TRBD1|TRBV18
CASSSVGGTADTQYF
>.|TRBV12-3/TRBV12-4
CASRQNTGIGEAFF
>.|TRBV10-3
CAISDATTNEKLFF
>.|TRBV6-1
CASGSPEDGNTIYF
>.|TRBV29-1
CSVEVAQALGGELFF
>TRBD2|TRBV5-6
CASSHTSSGRAQEYF
>TRBD2|TRBV3-1
CASSQDSGRAYNEQFF
>.|TRBV7-8
CASSSSGHPLNEKLFF
>TRBD2|TRBV12-3/TRBV12-4
CASSWGLADYEQYF
>.|TRBV18
CASSSTTGLYNEQFF
>.|TRBV20-1
CSARDLHLLGETQYF
>TRBD2|TRBV6-5
CASSSSGRITDTQYF
>.|TRBV4-1
CASSQAQGVLAGELFF
>TRBD1|TRBV28
CASSSAQGPGYTF
>.|TRBV5-1
CASSSPRRGSMNTEAFF
>TRBD2|TRBV20-1
CSAPREGPYNEQFF
>.|TRBV5-6
CASSYTAQRAEGETQYF